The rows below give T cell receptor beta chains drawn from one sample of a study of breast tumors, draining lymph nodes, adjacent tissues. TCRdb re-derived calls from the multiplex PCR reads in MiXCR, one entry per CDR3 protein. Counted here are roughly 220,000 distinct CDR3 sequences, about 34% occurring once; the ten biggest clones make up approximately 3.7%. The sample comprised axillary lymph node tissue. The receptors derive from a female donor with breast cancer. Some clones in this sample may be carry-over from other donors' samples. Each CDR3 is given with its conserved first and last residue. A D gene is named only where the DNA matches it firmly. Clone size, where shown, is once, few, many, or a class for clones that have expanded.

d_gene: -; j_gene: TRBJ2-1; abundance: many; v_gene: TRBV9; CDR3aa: CASSVDGRSNEQFF; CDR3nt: TGTGCCAGCAGCGTAGACGGACGGTCCAATGAGCAGTTCTTC
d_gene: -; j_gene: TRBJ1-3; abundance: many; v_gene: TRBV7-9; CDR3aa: CASRQGITNTIYF; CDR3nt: TGTGCCAGCAGACAGGGTATTACAAACACCATATATTTT
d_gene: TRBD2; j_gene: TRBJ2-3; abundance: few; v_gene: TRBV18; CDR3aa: CASSPRTSGYTDTQYF; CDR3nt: TGTGCCAGCTCACCTCGGACTAGCGGGTACACAGATACGCAGTATTTT
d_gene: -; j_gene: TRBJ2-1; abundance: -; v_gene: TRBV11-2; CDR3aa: CASTKTQSLAVNEQFF; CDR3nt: TGTGCCAGCACCAAAACCCAGTCCTTAGCCGTCAATGAGCAGTTCTTC
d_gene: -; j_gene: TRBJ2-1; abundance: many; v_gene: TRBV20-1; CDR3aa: CSASVRTASSYNEQFF; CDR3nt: TGCAGTGCTAGCGTGCGGACAGCTAGCTCCTACAATGAGCAGTTCTTC
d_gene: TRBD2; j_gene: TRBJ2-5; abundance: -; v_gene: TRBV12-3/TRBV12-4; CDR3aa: CASSFGGERALETQYF; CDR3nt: TGTGCCAGCAGTTTCGGGGGGGAACGGGCTTTAGAGACCCAGTACTTC
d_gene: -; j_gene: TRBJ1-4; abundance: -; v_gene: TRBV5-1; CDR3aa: CASSSLREKLFF; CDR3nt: TGCGCCAGCAGCTCCCTAAGGGAAAAACTGTTTTTT
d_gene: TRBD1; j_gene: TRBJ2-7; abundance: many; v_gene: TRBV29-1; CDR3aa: CSVRQGDEQYF; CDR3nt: TGCAGCGTCCGACAGGGCGACGAGCAGTACTTC
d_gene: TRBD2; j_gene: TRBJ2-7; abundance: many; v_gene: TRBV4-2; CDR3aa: CASSQDTSGYEQYF; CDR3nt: TGTGCCAGCAGCCAAGATACTAGCGGCTACGAGCAGTACTTC
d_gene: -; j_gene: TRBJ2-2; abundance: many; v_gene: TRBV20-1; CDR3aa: CSARAKALGANTGELFF; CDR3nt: TGCAGTGCTAGAGCCAAGGCTCTCGGGGCGAACACCGGGGAGCTGTTTTTT
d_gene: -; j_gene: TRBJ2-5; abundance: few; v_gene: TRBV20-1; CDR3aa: CSARVSGKETQYF; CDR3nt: TGCAGTGCTAGAGTTAGTGGGAAAGAGACCCAGTACTTC
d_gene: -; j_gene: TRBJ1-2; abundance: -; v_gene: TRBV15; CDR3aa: CATSSSNRGYTF; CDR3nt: TGTGCCACCAGCAGTTCGAACCGTGGCTACACCTTC
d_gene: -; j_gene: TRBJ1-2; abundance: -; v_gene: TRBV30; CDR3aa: CAWSRSGAANYGYTF; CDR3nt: TGTGCCTGGAGCCGTTCCGGTGCAGCAAACTATGGCTACACCTTC
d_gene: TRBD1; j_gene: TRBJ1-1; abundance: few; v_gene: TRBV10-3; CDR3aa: CAIREGQGTEAFF; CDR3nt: TGTGCCATCAGGGAGGGACAGGGCACTGAAGCTTTCTTT
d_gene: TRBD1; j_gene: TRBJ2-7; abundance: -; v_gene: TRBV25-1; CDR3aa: CATDTGTGGFYEQYF; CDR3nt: TGCGCCACCGACACCGGGACAGGGGGCTTCTACGAGCAGTACTTC
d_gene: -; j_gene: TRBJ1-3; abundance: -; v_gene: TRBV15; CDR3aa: CATSREGGGVGNTIYF; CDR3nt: TGTGCCACCAGCAGAGAGGGCGGGGGGGTTGGAAACACCATATATTTT
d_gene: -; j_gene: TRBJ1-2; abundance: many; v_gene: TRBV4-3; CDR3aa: CASSQDYREHYGYTF; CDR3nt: TGCGCCAGCAGCCAAGACTACAGGGAGCACTATGGCTACACCTTC
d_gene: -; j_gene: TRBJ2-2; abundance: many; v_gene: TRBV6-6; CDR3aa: CASSNRAGELFF; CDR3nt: TGTGCCAGCAGCAACAGGGCCGGGGAGCTGTTTTTT
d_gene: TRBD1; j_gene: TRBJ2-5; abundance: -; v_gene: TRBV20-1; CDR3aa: CSAGKQGGRATQYF; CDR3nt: TGCAGTGCGGGAAAACAGGGGGGAAGAGCGACCCAGTACTTC
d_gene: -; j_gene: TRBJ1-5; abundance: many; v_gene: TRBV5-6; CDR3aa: CASSSGSGFSNQPQHF; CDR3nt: TGTGCCAGCAGCTCGGGGTCCGGGTTTAGCAATCAGCCCCAGCATTTT
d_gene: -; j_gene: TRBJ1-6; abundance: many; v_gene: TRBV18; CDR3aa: CASSPTGSEYSPLHF; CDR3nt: TGTGCCAGCTCACCTACAGGGTCAGAATATTCACCCCTCCACTTT
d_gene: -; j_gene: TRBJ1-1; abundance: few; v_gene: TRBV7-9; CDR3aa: CASSSNANTEAFF; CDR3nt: TGTGCCAGCAGCTCCAACGCGAACACTGAAGCTTTCTTT
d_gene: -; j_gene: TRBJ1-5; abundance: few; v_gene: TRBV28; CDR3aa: CASTLGTAGPLQPQHF; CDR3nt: TGTGCCAGCACCCTTGGAACGGCCGGACCTTTGCAGCCCCAGCATTTT
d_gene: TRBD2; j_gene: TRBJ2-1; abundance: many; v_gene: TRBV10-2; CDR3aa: CASSGLAGVKQFF; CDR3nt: TGCGCCAGCAGTGGGCTAGCGGGAGTGAAGCAGTTCTTC
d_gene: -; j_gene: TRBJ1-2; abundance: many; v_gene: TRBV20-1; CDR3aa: CSANSGAGGSTF; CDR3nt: TGCAGTGCTAATTCCGGGGCGGGTGGCTCCACCTTC
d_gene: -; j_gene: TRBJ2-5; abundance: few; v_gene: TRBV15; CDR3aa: CATSSLGEETQYF; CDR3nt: TGTGCCACCAGCAGTTTGGGTGAGGAGACCCAGTACTTC
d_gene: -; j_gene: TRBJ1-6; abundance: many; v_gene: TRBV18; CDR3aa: CASSPTGRGYSRNSPLHF; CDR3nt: TGTGCCAGCTCACCGACCGGGAGGGGCTACTCAAGGAACTCACCCCTCCACTTT
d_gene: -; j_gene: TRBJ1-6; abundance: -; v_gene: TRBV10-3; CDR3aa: CAISGQNNSPLHF; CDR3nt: TGTGCCATTTCTGGACAGAATAATTCACCCCTCCACTTT
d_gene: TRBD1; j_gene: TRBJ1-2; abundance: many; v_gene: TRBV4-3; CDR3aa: CASSQELGTAPTNYGYTF; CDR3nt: TGCGCCAGCAGCCAAGAATTGGGGACAGCTCCTACCAACTATGGCTACACCTTC
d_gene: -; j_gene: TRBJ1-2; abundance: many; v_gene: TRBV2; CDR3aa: CASSESRVYGYTF; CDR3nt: TGTGCCAGCAGTGAATCCAGGGTTTATGGCTACACCTTC
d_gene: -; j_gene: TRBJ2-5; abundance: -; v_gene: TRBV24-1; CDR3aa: CATRGKGETQYF; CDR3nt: TGTGCCACCCGGGGCAAGGGAGAGACCCAGTACTTC
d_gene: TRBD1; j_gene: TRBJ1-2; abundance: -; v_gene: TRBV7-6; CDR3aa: CASSLPLLQGAHGYTF; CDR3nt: TGTGCCAGCAGCTTACCCCTCTTACAGGGGGCGCATGGCTACACCTTC
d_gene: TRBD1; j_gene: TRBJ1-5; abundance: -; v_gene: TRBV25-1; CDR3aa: CARRESAGGGVDQPQHF; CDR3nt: TGTGCCCGCAGGGAATCGGCAGGGGGGGGTGTTGATCAGCCCCAGCATTTT
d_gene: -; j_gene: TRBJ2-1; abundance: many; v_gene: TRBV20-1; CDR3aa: CSATDGNNEQFF; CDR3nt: TGCAGTGCTACGGACGGGAACAATGAGCAGTTCTTC
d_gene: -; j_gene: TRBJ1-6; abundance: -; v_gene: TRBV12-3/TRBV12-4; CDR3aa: CTGCVDNSPLHF; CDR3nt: TGTACCGGCTGTGTGGATAATTCACCCCTCCACTTT
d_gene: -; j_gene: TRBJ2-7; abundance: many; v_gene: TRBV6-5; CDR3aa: CASSTGLGEQYF; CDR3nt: TGTGCCAGCAGTACGGGCCTGGGGGAGCAGTACTTC
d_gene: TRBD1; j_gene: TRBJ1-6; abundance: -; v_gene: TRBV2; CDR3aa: CASRATRGRNYPLHF; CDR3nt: TGTGCCAGCAGAGCCACTAGGGGGCGAAATTACCCCCTCCACTTT
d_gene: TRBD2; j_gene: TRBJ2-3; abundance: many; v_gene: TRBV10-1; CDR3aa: CASSDSGTSGLTDTQYF; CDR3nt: TGCGCCAGCAGTGATTCCGGGACTAGCGGGCTCACAGATACGCAGTATTTT
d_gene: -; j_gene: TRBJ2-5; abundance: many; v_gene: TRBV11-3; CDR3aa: CATPRQDQETQYF; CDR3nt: TGTGCCACCCCAAGACAGGACCAAGAGACCCAGTACTTC
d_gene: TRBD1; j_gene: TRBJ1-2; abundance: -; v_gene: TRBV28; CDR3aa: CASSSTPGQGGYGYTF; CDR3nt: TGTGCCAGCAGTTCAACCCCAGGACAGGGGGGATATGGCTACACCTTC
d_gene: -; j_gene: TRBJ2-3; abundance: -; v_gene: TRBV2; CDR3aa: CASVWGADTQYF; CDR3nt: TGTGCTAGCGTTTGGGGGGCAGATACGCAGTATTTT
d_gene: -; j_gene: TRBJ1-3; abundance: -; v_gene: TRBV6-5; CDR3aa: CASSPRRAVSGNTIYF; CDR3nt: TGTGCCAGCAGCCCCAGACGCGCCGTCTCTGGAAACACCATATATTTT
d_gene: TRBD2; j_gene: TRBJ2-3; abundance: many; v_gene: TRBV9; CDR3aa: CASSASGRRESDTQYF; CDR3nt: TGTGCCAGCAGCGCCAGTGGGAGGCGGGAGTCAGATACGCAGTATTTT
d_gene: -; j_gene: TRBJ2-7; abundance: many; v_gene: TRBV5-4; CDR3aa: CASSLGGGRLNYEQYF; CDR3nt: TGTGCCAGCAGCTTGGGAGGGGGGCGGTTGAACTACGAGCAGTACTTC
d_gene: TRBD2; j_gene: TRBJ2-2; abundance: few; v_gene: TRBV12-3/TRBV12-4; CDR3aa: CASSLVSSGTGELFF; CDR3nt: TGTGCCAGCAGTTTGGTTTCTAGCGGCACCGGGGAGCTGTTTTTT
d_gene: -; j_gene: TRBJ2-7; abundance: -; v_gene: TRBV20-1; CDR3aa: CSARDLSGESSYEQYF; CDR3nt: TGCAGTGCTAGAGATCTGAGCGGAGAGAGCTCCTACGAACAGTACTTC
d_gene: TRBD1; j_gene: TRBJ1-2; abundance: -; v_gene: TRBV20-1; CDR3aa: CSATWTGGVNGYTF; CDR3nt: TGCAGTGCTACATGGACAGGGGGCGTGAATGGCTACACCTTC
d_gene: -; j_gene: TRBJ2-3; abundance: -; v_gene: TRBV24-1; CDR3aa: CATSAAITDTQYF; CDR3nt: TGTGCCACCAGTGCGGCTATTACTGATACGCAGTATTTT
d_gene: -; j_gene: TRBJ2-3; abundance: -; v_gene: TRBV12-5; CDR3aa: CASGFFGRGRTDTQYF; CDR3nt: TGTGCTAGTGGTTTCTTCGGCAGGGGACGCACAGATACGCAGTATTTT
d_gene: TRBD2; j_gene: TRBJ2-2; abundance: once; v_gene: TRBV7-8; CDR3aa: CASSLEPGREYAGELFF; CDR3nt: TGTGCCAGCAGCTTAGAACCAGGGCGGGAGTACGCCGGGGAGCTGTTTTTT
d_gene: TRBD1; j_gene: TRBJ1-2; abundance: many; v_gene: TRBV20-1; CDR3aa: CSARVRGPSYGYTF; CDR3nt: TGCAGTGCTAGAGTGAGGGGGCCGAGCTATGGCTACACCTTC
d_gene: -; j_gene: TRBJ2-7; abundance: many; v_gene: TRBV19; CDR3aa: CASSMMSRDDEQYF; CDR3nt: TGTGCCAGTAGTATGATGAGCAGGGATGACGAGCAGTACTTC
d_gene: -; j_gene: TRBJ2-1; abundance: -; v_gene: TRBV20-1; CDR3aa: CSVEGQRNEQFF; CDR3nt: TGCAGCGTTGAAGGCCAGCGGAATGAGCAGTTCTTC
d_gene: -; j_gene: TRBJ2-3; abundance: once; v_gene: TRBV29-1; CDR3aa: CSVTAEATDTQYF; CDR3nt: TGCAGCGTTACAGCGGAAGCCACAGATACGCAGTATTTT
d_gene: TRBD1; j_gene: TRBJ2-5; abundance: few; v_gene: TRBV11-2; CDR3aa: CASSPYEGASQETQYF; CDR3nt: TGTGCCAGCAGCCCGTATGAGGGGGCGTCCCAAGAGACCCAGTACTTC
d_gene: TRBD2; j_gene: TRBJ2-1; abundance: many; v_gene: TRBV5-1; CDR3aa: CASSYLAGGPNEQFF; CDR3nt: TGCGCCAGCAGCTATCTAGCGGGAGGTCCCAATGAGCAGTTCTTC
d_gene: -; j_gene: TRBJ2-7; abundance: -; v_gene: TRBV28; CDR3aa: CASSFIYEQYF; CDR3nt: TGTGCCAGCAGTTTCATCTACGAGCAGTACTTC
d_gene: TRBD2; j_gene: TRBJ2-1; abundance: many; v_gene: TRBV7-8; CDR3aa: CASSKTSDSYNEQFF; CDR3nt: TGTGCCAGCAGCAAGACTAGCGACTCCTACAATGAGCAGTTCTTC
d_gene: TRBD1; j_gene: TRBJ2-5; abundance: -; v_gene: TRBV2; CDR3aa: CASSVTGGGQETQYF; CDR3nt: TGTGCCAGCAGCGTGACAGGGGGGGGCCAAGAGACCCAGTACTTC
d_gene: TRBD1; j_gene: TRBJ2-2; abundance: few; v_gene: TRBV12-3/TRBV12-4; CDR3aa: CASHPGQMSTGELFF; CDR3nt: TGTGCCAGCCACCCGGGACAGATGAGCACCGGGGAGCTGTTTTTT